This paragraph reports one TCR beta chain. This sequence may be a read error, since a much larger clone differs from it by one base. HTBI primers from iRepertoire and Arm-PCR of CDR3 regions yielded the TCR beta libraries. TCRdb called the multiplex PCR reads again in MiXCR, with one record for every CDR3 protein. The repertoire includes roughly 250,000 distinct CDR3 sequences, 15% to 20% of them detected once, and 14% sits in the top ten. This sample was included in a study of regulatory T cells in long-lasting Graves disease. This CDR3 has 14 residues. In germline, CDR1 is SEHNR, CDR2 FQNEAQ (reference sequence). Time point of the sample: newly diagnosed GD, antithyroid drugs for less than 3 months. The TCR library was prepared using RNA isolated from PBMCs. These sequences were also reported in another study, on T cells in Graves' hyperthyroidism and ophthalmopathy. That source adds: Hyperthyroidism had been newly diagnosed in patients aged 18 to 65, and its duration was under 2 months. Clonotypes that were expanded in thyroid above 0.001 mostly appeared in blood too. The model foresaw ophthalmopathy a median around 6.8 months prior to onset.

The receptor was derived from a woman aged 25 to 45 with Graves disease. V gene TRBV7-9 combines with J gene TRBJ1-2; the match to TRBD1 covers 7 bases. Sequencing was performed on peripheral blood mononuclear cells (PBMCs), taken at new diagnosis, from a patient treated with antithyroid drugs. The CDR3 region has the DNA TGTGTCAGCAGCTTAGGGACAGCTTCCTATGGCTACACCTTC. The encoded protein is CVSSLGTASYGYTF.